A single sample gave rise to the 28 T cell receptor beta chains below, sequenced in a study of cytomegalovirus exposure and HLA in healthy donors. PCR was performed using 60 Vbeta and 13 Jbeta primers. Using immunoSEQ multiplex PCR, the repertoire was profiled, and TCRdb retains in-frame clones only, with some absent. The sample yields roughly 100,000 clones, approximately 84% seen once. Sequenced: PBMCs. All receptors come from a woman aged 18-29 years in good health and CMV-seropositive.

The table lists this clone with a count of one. The CDR3 protein is CASSDVQGSGSETQYF. CDR3 nucleotide sequence: TGTGCCAGCAGTGATGTACAGGGATCCGGGTCGGAGACCCAGTACTTC. The V call is TRBV6-1, the J call TRBJ2-5; D might be TRBD1 (6 bases). CDR1 is MNHNS, CDR2 SASEGT, per germline. The CDR3 is 16 residues long. V was trimmed by 3 bases and J by 5 bases, leaving 19 bases between them.

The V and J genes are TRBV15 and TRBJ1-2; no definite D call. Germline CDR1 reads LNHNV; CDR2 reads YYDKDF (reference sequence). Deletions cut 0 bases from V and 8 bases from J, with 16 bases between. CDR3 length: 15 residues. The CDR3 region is CATSRDQRGSWGYTF. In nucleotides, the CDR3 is TGTGCCACCAGCAGAGATCAGCGGGGTAGTTGGGGCTACACCTTC. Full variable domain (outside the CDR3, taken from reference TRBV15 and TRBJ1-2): DAMVIQNPRYQVTQFGKPVTLSCSQTLNHNVMYWYQQKSSQAPKLLFHYYDKDFNNEADTPDNFQSRRPNTSFCFLDIRSPGLGDTAMYLCATSRDQRGSWGYTFGSGTRLTVV.

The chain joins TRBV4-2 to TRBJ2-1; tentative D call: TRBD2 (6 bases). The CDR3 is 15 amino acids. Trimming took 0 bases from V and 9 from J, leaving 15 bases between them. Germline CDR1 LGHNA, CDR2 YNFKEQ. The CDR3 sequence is CASSQDMGDSSEQFF. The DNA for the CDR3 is TGTGCCAGCAGCCAAGACATGGGGGACTCTAGTGAGCAGTTCTTC.

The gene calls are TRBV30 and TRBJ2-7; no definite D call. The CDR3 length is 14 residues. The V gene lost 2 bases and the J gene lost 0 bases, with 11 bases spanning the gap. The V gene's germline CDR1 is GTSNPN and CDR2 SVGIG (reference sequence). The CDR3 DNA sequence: TGTGCCTGGAGTTCAACAAGGAGCTCCTACGAGCAGTACTTC. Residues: CAWSSTRSSYEQYF. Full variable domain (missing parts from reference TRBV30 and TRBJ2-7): SQTIHQWPATLVQPVGSPLSLECTVEGTSNPNLYWYRQAAGRGLQLLFYSVGIGQISSEVPQNLSASRPQDRQFILSSKKLLLSDSGFYLCAWSSTRSSYEQYFGPGTRLTVT.

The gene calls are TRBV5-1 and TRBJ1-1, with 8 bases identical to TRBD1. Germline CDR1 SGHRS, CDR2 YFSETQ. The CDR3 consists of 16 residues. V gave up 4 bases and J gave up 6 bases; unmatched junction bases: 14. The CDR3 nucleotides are TGCGCCAGCAGCCCCAGGGACAGGTGGGTCGGTGCTGAAGCTTTCTTT. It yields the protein CASSPRDRWVGAEAFF.

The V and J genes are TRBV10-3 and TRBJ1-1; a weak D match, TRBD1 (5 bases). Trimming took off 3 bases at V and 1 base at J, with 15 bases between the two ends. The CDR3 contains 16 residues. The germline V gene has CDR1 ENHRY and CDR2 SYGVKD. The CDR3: CAISDGGPGWNTEAFF. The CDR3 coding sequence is TGTGCCATCAGTGACGGGGGACCTGGGTGGAACACTGAAGCTTTCTTT.

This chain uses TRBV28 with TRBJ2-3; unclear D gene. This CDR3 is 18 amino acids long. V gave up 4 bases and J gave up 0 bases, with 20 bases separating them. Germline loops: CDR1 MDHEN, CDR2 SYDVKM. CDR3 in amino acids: CASSSPRLGPTSTDTQYF. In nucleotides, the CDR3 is TGTGCCAGCAGTTCACCCCGTCTAGGCCCGACTAGCACAGATACGCAGTATTTT.

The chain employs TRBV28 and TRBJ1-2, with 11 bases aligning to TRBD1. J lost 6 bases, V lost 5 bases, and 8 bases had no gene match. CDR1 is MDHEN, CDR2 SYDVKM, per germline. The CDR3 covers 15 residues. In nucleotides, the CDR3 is TGTGCCAGCAGTCCCCACCGGACAGGGGGCGATGGCTACACCTTC. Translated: CASSPHRTGGDGYTF.

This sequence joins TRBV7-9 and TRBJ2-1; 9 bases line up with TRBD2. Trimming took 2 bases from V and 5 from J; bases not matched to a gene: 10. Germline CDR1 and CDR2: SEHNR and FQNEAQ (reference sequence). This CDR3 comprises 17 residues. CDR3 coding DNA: TGTGCCAGCAGCTTATTGGCGGGGGGGCTAATAGACAATGAGCAGTTCTTC. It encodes CASSLLAGGLIDNEQFF.

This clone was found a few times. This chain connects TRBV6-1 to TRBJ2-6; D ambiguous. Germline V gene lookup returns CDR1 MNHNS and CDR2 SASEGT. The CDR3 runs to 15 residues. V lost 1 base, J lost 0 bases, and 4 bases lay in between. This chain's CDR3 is CASSEDSSGANVLTF. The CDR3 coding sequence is TGTGCCAGCAGTGAAGACAGCTCTGGGGCCAACGTCCTGACTTTC.

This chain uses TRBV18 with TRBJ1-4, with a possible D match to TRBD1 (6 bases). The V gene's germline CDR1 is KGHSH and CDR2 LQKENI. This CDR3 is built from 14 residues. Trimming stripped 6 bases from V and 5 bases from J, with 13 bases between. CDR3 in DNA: TGTGCCAGCTCGCAACAGGGATTCAATGAAAAACTGTTTTTT. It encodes CASSQQGFNEKLFF.

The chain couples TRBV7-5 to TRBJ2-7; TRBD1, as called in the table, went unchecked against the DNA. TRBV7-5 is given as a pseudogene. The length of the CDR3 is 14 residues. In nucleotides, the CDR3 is TGTGCCAGCAGCTTAGGGGACAGATACTACGAGCAGTACTTC. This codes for CASSLGDRYYEQYF.

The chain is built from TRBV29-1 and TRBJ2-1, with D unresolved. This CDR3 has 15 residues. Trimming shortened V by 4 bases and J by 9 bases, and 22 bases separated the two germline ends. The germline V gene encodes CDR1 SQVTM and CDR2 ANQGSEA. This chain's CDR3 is CSVAPQTSPSFEQFF. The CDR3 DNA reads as TGCAGCGTTGCCCCCCAGACATCCCCCTCATTTGAGCAGTTCTTC.

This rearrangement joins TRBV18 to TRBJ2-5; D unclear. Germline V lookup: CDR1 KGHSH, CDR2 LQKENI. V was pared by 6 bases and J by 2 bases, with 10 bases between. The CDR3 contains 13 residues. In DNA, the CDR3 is TGTGCCAGCTCCCCCGAGAGTCAAGAGACCCAGTACTTC. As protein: CASSPESQETQYF.

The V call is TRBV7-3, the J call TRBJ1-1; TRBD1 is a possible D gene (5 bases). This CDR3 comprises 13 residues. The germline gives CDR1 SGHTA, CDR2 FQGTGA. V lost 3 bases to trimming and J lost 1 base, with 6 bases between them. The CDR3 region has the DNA TGTGCCAGCAGCTTTGGGGCGAACACTGAAGCTTTCTTT. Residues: CASSFGANTEAFF. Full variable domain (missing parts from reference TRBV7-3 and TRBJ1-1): GAGVSQTPSNKVTEKGKYVELRCDPISGHTALYWYRQSLGQGPEFLIYFQGTGAADDSGLPNDRFFAVRPEGSVSTLKIQRTERGDSAVYLCASSFGANTEAFFGQGTRLTVV.

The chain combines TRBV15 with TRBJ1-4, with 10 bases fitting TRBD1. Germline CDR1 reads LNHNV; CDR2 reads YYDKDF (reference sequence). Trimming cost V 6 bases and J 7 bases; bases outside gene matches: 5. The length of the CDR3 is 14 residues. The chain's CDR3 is CATRLDRGGEKLFF. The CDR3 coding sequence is TGTGCCACCAGACTGGACAGGGGGGGTGAAAAACTGTTTTTT.

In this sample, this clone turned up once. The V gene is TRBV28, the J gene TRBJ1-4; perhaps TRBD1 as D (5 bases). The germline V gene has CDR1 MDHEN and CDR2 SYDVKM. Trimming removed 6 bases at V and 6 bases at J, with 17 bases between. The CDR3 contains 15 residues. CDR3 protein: CASRTLQEQDEKLFF. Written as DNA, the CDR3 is TGTGCCAGCAGGACCCTACAGGAACAGGATGAAAAACTGTTTTTT.

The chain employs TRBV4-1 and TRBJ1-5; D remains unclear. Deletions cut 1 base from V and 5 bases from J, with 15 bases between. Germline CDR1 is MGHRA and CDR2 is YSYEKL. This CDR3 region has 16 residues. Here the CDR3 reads CASSQAASLAYQPQHF. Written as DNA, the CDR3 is TGCGCCAGCAGCCAAGCGGCGTCCCTAGCCTATCAGCCCCAGCATTTT.

CDR3 in DNA: TGTGCCAGCAGCGGTAGCGGGAGAAGCACAGATACGCAGTATTTT. Encoded protein: CASSGSGRSTDTQYF. The chain combines TRBV9 with TRBJ2-3; TRBD2 aligns across 9 bases. With V trimmed by 3 bases and J by 0 bases, 2 bases remained unmatched. The CDR3 length is 15 residues. CDR1 is SGDLS and CDR2 is YYNGEE in the germline V gene.

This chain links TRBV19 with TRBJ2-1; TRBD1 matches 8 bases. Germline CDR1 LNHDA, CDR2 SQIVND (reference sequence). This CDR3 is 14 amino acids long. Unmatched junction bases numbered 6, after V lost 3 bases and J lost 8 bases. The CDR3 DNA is TGTGCCAGTAGTATGTCAGGGGGCTGGGATGAGCAGTTCTTC. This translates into CASSMSGGWDEQFF. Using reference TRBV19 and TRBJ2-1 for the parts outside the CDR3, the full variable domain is DGGITQSPKYLFRKEGQNVTLSCEQNLNHDAMYWYRQDPGQGLRLIYYSQIVNDFQKGDIAEGYSVSREKKESFPLTVTSAQKNPTAFYLCASSMSGGWDEQFFGPGTRLTVL.

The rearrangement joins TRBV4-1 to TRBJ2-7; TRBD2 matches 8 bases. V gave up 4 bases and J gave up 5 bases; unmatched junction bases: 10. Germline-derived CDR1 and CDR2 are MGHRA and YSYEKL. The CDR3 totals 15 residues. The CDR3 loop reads CASSPPGTSGNEQYF. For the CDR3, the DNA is TGCGCCAGCAGCCCACCCGGAACTAGCGGTAACGAGCAGTACTTC.

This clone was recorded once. The CDR3 coding sequence is TGCGCCAGCAGCTACGACCCTCGGAGAGACACCATATATTTT. Protein product: CASSYDPRRDTIYF. The gene calls are TRBV5-1 and TRBJ1-3; D not certain. V was shortened by 3 bases and J by 8 bases, with 15 bases between the two germline ends. CDR1 and CDR2 from the germline V gene are SGHRS and YFSETQ. The CDR3 covers 14 residues. Filled out from reference TRBV5-1 and TRBJ1-3, the complete variable domain reads KAGVTQTPRYLIKTRGQQVTLSCSPISGHRSVSWYQQTPGQGLQFLFEYFSETQRNKGNFPGRFSGRQFSNSRSEMNVSTLELGDSALYLCASSYDPRRDTIYFGEGSWLTVV.

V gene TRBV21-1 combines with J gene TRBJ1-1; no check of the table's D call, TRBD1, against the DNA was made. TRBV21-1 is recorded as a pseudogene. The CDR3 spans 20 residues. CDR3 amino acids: CASSKARPWTGASMNTEAFF. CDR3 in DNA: TGTGCCAGCAGCAAAGCTCGACCCTGGACAGGGGCCTCAATGAACACTGAAGCTTTCTTT.

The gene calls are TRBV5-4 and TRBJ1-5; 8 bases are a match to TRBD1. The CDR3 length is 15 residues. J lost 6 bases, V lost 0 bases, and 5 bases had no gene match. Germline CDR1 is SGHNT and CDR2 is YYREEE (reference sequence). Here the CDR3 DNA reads TGTGCCAGCAGCTTGGACAGGGGGAGAGGTCAGCCCCAGCATTTT. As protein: CASSLDRGRGQPQHF.

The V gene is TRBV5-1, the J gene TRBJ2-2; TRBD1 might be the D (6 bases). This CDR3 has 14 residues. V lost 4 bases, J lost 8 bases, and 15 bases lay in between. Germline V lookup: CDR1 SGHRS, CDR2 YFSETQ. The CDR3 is CASSPTTGIGELFF. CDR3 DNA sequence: TGCGCCAGCAGCCCAACTACAGGGATAGGGGAGCTGTTTTTT.

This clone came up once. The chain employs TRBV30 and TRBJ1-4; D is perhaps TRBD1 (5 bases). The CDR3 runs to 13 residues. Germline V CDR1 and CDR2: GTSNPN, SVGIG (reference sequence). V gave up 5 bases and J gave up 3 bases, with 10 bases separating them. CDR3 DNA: TGTGCCTGGGCCGGGGGGGCTAATGAAAAACTGTTTTTT. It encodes CAWAGGANEKLFF.

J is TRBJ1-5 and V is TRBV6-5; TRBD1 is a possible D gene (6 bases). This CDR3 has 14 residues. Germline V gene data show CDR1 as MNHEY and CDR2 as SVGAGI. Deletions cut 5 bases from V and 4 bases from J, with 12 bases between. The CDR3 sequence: CASSAQGGNQPQHF. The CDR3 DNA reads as TGTGCCAGCAGTGCCCAAGGGGGAAATCAGCCCCAGCATTTT.

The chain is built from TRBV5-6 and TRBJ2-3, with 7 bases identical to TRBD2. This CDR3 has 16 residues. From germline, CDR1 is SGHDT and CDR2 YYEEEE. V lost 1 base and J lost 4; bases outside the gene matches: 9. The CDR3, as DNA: TGTGCCAGCAGCTTGTACACGGGGGGTGGATCAGATACGCAGTATTTT. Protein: CASSLYTGGGSDTQYF.